These 5 T cell receptor beta chains originate from one sample sequenced in a study of graft-versus-host responses after intestinal transplantation. The method was immunoSEQ multiplex PCR; TCRdb's version includes in-frame clones alone and lacks a portion of them. The sample lists about 97,000 clones, around 90% seen once, with 15% to 20% in the top ten. The sample here was PBMCs, taken 453 days after intestinal transplant. Every receptor here comes from a human patient who received an intestinal transplant, so some T cells may come from the graft donor.

V gene TRBV19 combines with J gene TRBJ1-4; D ambiguous. Germline-derived CDR1 and CDR2 are LNHDA and SQIVND (reference sequence). This CDR3 comprises 13 residues. With 5 bases removed from V and 5 bases from J, the gap between germline ends came to 9 bases. The CDR3 spells CASSLTLNEKLFF. CDR3 sequence (DNA): TGTGCCAGTAGTCTGACCCTAAATGAAAAACTGTTTTTT.

This chain joins TRBV4-1 and TRBJ1-2; a possible D gene is TRBD1 (5 bases). V lost 0 bases to trimming and J lost 4 bases, with 15 bases between them. This CDR3 comprises 16 residues. CDR1 MGHRA and CDR2 YSYEKL come from the germline V gene. CDR3: CASSQDHLGDRYGYTF. The CDR3 coding sequence is TGCGCCAGCAGCCAAGACCATTTAGGGGATCGCTATGGCTACACCTTC.

V gene TRBV5-1 combines with J gene TRBJ2-7; the match to TRBD2 covers 10 bases. Germline loops: CDR1 SGHRS, CDR2 YFSETQ. The CDR3 totals 15 residues. Trimming took 0 bases from V and 4 from J; bases not matched to a gene: 4. The CDR3 loop reads CASSLVGTSAYEQYF. The CDR3 bases are TGCGCCAGCAGCTTGGTCGGGACTAGCGCATACGAGCAGTACTTC.

V and J are TRBV11-2 and TRBJ1-2; no definite D call. In germline, CDR1 is SGHAT, CDR2 FQNNGV. The V end lost 10 bases, the J end lost 4 bases, and 13 bases lay between the germline ends. This CDR3 has 12 residues. The CDR3 DNA reads as TGTGCCATCCCCGGCAGCCCCTATGGCTACACCTTC. This translates into CAIPGSPYGYTF.

The V gene is TRBV4-1, the J gene TRBJ1-1, with D unclear. Germline assignment: CDR1 MGHRA and CDR2 YSYEKL. The CDR3 totals 13 residues. The germline V and J ends were trimmed by 3 bases and 5 bases, with 10 bases remaining between them. The CDR3 sequence: CASSHLDETEAFF. The CDR3 region has the DNA TGCGCCAGCAGCCATCTGGACGAAACTGAAGCTTTCTTT.